What follows are 29 T cell receptor beta chains derived from one specimen sequenced in a study of blood T cell repertoires in COVID-19 (dated by TCRdb to the early 2020s). The library was prepared using the immunoSEQ multiplex PCR assay. Entries here come from immuneACCESS through TCRdb and include only in-frame sequences with V and J called. Some clones fail to appear in such tables; in the studies checked, an unresolved V gene covers under half of the shortfall, and the cause of the remainder is unknown. The sample table holds roughly 150,000 clones, of which around 85% were seen once. The ten largest account for about 8.1% of the sample. The sample consisted of peripheral blood. The receptors originated from a woman aged 80 or older with COVID-19, enrolled during active disease.

The chain uses TRBV4-1 and TRBJ1-4, with D unresolved. Germline V gene lookup returns CDR1 MGHRA and CDR2 YSYEKL. CDR3 length: 15 residues. Trimming cost V 3 bases and J 4 bases, with 12 bases left between them. This CDR3 is CASSQPGGLNEKLFF. The CDR3 nucleotides read TGCGCCAGCAGCCAGCCGGGAGGGCTTAATGAAAAACTGTTTTTT.

The chain's CDR3 is CASSDQGFLASITGELFF. Written as DNA, the CDR3 is TGTGCCAGCAGCGACCAGGGTTTTTTGGCCTCGATCACCGGGGAGCTGTTTTTT. The genes are TRBV7-2 and TRBJ2-2, with D tentatively TRBD1 (5 bases). V was cut by 5 bases and J by 4 bases, with 23 bases left in between. This CDR3 has 18 amino acids. The germline V gene has CDR1 SGHTA and CDR2 FQGNSA. Full variable domain (rest looked up from reference TRBV7-2 and TRBJ2-2): GAGVSQSPSNKVTEKGKDVELRCDPISGHTALYWYRQSLGQGLEFLIYFQGNSAPDKSGLPSDRFSAERTGGSVSTLTIQRTQQEDSAVYLCASSDQGFLASITGELFFGEGSRLTVL.

This chain connects TRBV7-9 to TRBJ1-2; weak D call: TRBD1 (5 bases). Germline-derived CDR1 and CDR2 are SEHNR and FQNEAQ (reference sequence). This CDR3 has 13 residues. V gave up 5 bases and J gave up 4 bases, with 11 bases separating them. CDR3 in amino acids: CASSPGPFYGYTF. For the CDR3, the DNA is TGTGCCAGCAGCCCAGGGCCCTTCTATGGCTACACCTTC. The entire variable domain, with the rest obtained from reference TRBV7-9 and TRBJ1-2, is as follows: DTGVSQNPRHKITKRGQNVTFRCDPISEHNRLYWYRQTLGQGPEFLTYFQNEAQLEKSRLLSDRFSAERPKGSFSTLEIQRTEQGDSAMYLCASSPGPFYGYTFGSGTRLTVV.

V and J are TRBV6-5 and TRBJ2-7; a weak D match, TRBD1 (5 bases). The germline gives CDR1 MNHEY, CDR2 SVGAGI. This CDR3 has 12 amino acids. Trimming took off 7 bases at V and 3 bases at J, with 10 bases between the two ends. The CDR3 reads CASMGQGYEQYF. CDR3 in DNA: TGTGCCAGCATGGGGCAGGGCTACGAGCAGTACTTC.

The DNA of the CDR3 is TGTGCCAGCAGTGAAGGGTACAGCTCTCCCACAGATACGCAGTATTTT. It encodes CASSEGYSSPTDTQYF. V is TRBV6-1 and J is TRBJ2-3; D remains unclear. Germline V lookup: CDR1 MNHNS, CDR2 SASEGT. Between the trimmed V and J ends, which lost 1 base and 2 bases, there was a span of 13 bases. This CDR3 comprises 16 residues.

This rearrangement joins TRBV28 to TRBJ1-2; 8 nucleotides align to TRBD1. After removal of 6 bases from V and 4 bases from J, the junction contained 7 bases not matched to a gene. Per the germline V gene, CDR1 is MDHEN and CDR2 is SYDVKM. This CDR3 has 14 amino acids. The CDR3 nucleotides are TGTGCCAGCAGCTCGGGACAGGATAGCTATGGCTACACCTTC. It specifies CASSSGQDSYGYTF.

The chain carries TRBV25-1 and TRBJ1-1; 8 bases are a match to TRBD1. Germline assignment: CDR1 MGHDK and CDR2 SYGVNS. The V and J ends lost 4 bases and 6 bases, in that order; junction bases with no gene match: 19. The CDR3 has 18 residues. The CDR3 region is CASSGEQGGQSREAEAFF. The CDR3 bases are TGTGCCAGCAGTGGGGAACAGGGGGGGCAATCCAGGGAAGCTGAAGCTTTCTTT.

This chain links TRBV19 with TRBJ1-3; TRBD1 matches 8 bases. Germline CDR1 LNHDA, CDR2 SQIVND (reference sequence). The CDR3 covers 13 residues. Germline trimming cut 8 bases from V and 4 bases from J; bases unmatched to any gene: 4. CDR3 loop: CASGYRGGNTIYF. The CDR3 nucleotides are TGTGCCAGTGGGTACAGGGGGGGAAACACCATATATTTT.

The CDR3 nucleotides are TGTGCCAGCAGCAGGACTAGCGGGAGTCTTACCGGGGAGCTGTTTTTT. This sequence encodes CASSRTSGSLTGELFF. J is TRBJ2-2 and V is TRBV25-1; 13 nucleotides line up with TRBD2. V was clipped by 6 bases and J by 5 bases; unmatched bases: 6. Germline CDR1 and CDR2: MGHDK and SYGVNS. CDR3 size: 16 residues.

The chain couples TRBV5-6 to TRBJ2-3; the D gene is possibly TRBD2 (6 bases). Trimming took off 0 bases at V and 1 base at J, with 9 bases between the two ends. CDR1 and CDR2 (germline): SGHDT, YYEEEE. The CDR3 covers 15 residues. The CDR3 sequence is CASSLVSSGTDTQYF. CDR3 bases: TGTGCCAGCAGCTTGGTGTCTAGCGGCACAGATACGCAGTATTTT.

The chain joins TRBV10-1 to TRBJ2-3, with D possibly TRBD2 on 6 matching bases. V dropped 8 bases and J dropped 3 bases, with 12 bases sitting between them. The CDR3 has 13 amino acids. Germline values: CDR1 WNHNN, CDR2 SYGVQD (reference sequence). This chain's CDR3 is CASSFRGTDTQYF. The CDR3 DNA sequence: TGCGCCAGCTCCTTCCGGGGGACAGATACGCAGTATTTT.

The rearrangement uses TRBV9 and TRBJ1-1; weak D call: TRBD1 (6 bases). Germline V gene data show CDR1 as SGDLS and CDR2 as YYNGEE. V was pared by 3 bases and J by 1 base, with 13 bases between. The CDR3 covers 15 residues. The CDR3 here is CASSGILGGNTEAFF. Here the CDR3 DNA reads TGTGCCAGCAGCGGCATCCTAGGGGGGAACACTGAAGCTTTCTTT.

The chain recombines TRBV6-1 with TRBJ1-2; D call uncertain. The V end was cut by 1 base, the J end by 3 bases, with 9 bases between. Germline lookup yields CDR1 MNHNS and CDR2 SASEGT. CDR3 size: 14 residues. CDR3: CASSEGPLDYGYTF. CDR3 nucleotide sequence: TGTGCCAGCAGTGAAGGCCCCCTAGACTATGGCTACACCTTC.

This chain uses TRBV5-1 with TRBJ2-1, with 10 nucleotides matching TRBD2. CDR1 and CDR2 (germline): SGHRS, YFSETQ. CDR3 length: 15 residues. J lost 4 bases, V lost 4 bases, and 5 bases had no gene match. In DNA, the CDR3 is TGCGCCAGCAGCCCATCTAGCGGGGGTTACAATGAGCAGTTCTTC. As protein: CASSPSSGGYNEQFF.

The genes are TRBV27 and TRBJ2-3, with D maybe TRBD1 (5 bases). The CDR3 contains 18 residues. Germline V gene sequence: CDR1 MNHEY, CDR2 SMNVEV (reference sequence). Trimming pared 3 bases from V and 0 bases from J, leaving 19 bases between. The CDR3 DNA reads as TGTGCCAGCAGTTTTTGGCAGGGTTCACTGTTAAGCACAGATACGCAGTATTTT. Protein sequence: CASSFWQGSLLSTDTQYF.

The rearrangement joins TRBV9 to TRBJ2-5, with 8 bases identical to TRBD2. This CDR3 spans 15 amino acids. J was trimmed by 1 base and V by 4 bases; bases with no gene match: 6. Germline CDR1 SGDLS, CDR2 YYNGEE. CDR3 in amino acids: CASSLPGGGQETQYF. CDR3 DNA sequence: TGTGCCAGCAGCTTACCCGGGGGGGGCCAAGAGACCCAGTACTTC.

This clone showed up just once. This chain connects TRBV27 to TRBJ2-5, with a possible D match to TRBD2 (5 bases). V was shortened by 6 bases and J by 3 bases, with 11 bases between the two germline ends. Germline V gene lookup returns CDR1 MNHEY and CDR2 SMNVEV (reference sequence). The length of the CDR3 is 13 residues. The CDR3 DNA reads as TGTGCCAGCAGGGTTAACGGGGAAGAGACCCAGTACTTC. Its translation: CASRVNGEETQYF.

The V gene is TRBV5-6, the J gene TRBJ2-5; 8 nucleotides line up with TRBD2. The CDR3 is 14 residues long. Trimming cost V 5 bases and J 3 bases; bases outside gene matches: 6. The germline V gene has CDR1 SGHDT and CDR2 YYEEEE. Here the CDR3 DNA reads TGTGCCAGCAGACATGGACTAGCAGAAGAGACCCAGTACTTC. This gives the protein CASRHGLAEETQYF. Variable domain in full (rest from reference TRBV5-6 and TRBJ2-5): DAGVTQSPTHLIKTRGQQVTLRCSPKSGHDTVSWYQQALGQGPQFIFQYYEEEERQRGNFPDRFSGHQFPNYSSELNVNALLLGDSALYLCASRHGLAEETQYFGPGTRLLVL.

This chain joins TRBV28 and TRBJ2-1; 10 bases map to TRBD2. CDR1 and CDR2 (germline): MDHEN, SYDVKM. This CDR3 comprises 14 residues. J gave up 5 bases and V 6 bases, and 4 bases lay outside the gene matches. DNA for the CDR3: TGTGCCAGCAGGCCCGGGACTAGCGACAATGAGCAGTTCTTC. Translated: CASRPGTSDNEQFF. Complete variable domain (other parts from reference TRBV28 and TRBJ2-1): DVKVTQSSRYLVKRTGEKVFLECVQDMDHENMFWYRQDPGLGLRLIYFSYDVKMKEKGDIPEGYSVSREKKERFSLILESASTNQTSMYLCASRPGTSDNEQFFGPGTRLTVL.

This rearrangement joins TRBV7-9 to TRBJ2-1, with 11 nucleotides matching TRBD2. Germline CDR1 is SEHNR and CDR2 is FQNEAQ (reference sequence). V lost 4 bases and J lost 0; bases outside the gene matches: 11. This CDR3 comprises 19 residues. The CDR3 sequence: CASSSLAGGQGTSYNEQFF. As DNA, the CDR3 is TGTGCCAGCAGCTCCTTAGCGGGGGGGCAGGGGACCTCCTACAATGAGCAGTTCTTC.

The chain recombines TRBV7-2 with TRBJ1-1; perhaps TRBD1 as D (5 bases). This CDR3 is 14 amino acids long. V dropped 6 bases and J dropped 9 bases, with 20 bases sitting between them. Germline V CDR1 and CDR2: SGHTA, FQGNSA. The CDR3 spells CASRPSLQEAKAFF. CDR3 coding DNA: TGTGCCAGCAGACCCTCATTACAGGAAGCTAAAGCTTTCTTT.

The V call is TRBV11-2, the J call TRBJ2-2, with TRBD2 as a possible D gene (6 bases). Germline V gene data show CDR1 as SGHAT and CDR2 as FQNNGV. CDR3 length equals 16 residues. Trimming stripped 4 bases from V and 0 bases from J, with 12 bases between. Written as DNA, the CDR3 is TGTGCCAGCAGCTCGGCCGGGGGAACGAACACCGGGGAGCTGTTTTTT. Encoded protein: CASSSAGGTNTGELFF. Looking up the rest from reference TRBV11-2 and TRBJ2-2 gives the full variable domain: EAGVAQSPRYKIIEKRQSVAFWCNPISGHATLYWYQQILGQGPKLLIQFQNNGVVDDSQLPKDRFSAERLKGVDSTLKIQPAKLEDSAVYLCASSSAGGTNTGELFFGEGSRLTVL.

The CDR3 sequence is CATSDTLGIEQFF. The CDR3 region has the DNA TGTGCCACCAGTGACACACTAGGGATTGAGCAGTTCTTC. The V gene is TRBV24-1, the J gene TRBJ2-1, with D possibly TRBD2 on 5 matching bases. Trimming took off 4 bases at V and 9 bases at J, with 12 bases between the two ends. This CDR3 spans 13 amino acids. Germline V gene lookup returns CDR1 KGHDR and CDR2 SFDVKD.

The chain carries TRBV7-2 and TRBJ2-2; TRBD1 might be the D (6 bases). In germline, CDR1 is SGHTA, CDR2 FQGNSA. V shed 2 bases and J shed 6 bases, with 10 bases lying between them. The CDR3 has 14 amino acids. DNA of the CDR3: TGTGCCAGCAGCTTAATGGGACAAGCCGGGGAGCTGTTTTTT. Its translation is CASSLMGQAGELFF.

This chain uses TRBV2 with TRBJ1-5; 9 positions match TRBD1. In germline, CDR1 is SNHLY, CDR2 FYNNEI. The trim removed 8 bases at V and 6 bases at J, leaving 5 bases unmatched. The CDR3 is 13 amino acids. The CDR3, as DNA: TGTGCCAGCGGGGACAGGGAAGGTCAGCCCCAGCATTTT. This codes for CASGDREGQPQHF.

V gene TRBV27 combines with J gene TRBJ1-1, with D hard to call. The V end lost 1 base, the J end lost 0 bases, and 9 bases lay between the germline ends. There are 15 residues in the CDR3. CDR1 and CDR2 (germline): MNHEY, SMNVEV (reference sequence). CDR3 protein: CASSLWPTMNTEAFF. CDR3 nucleotides: TGTGCCAGCAGTTTATGGCCCACCATGAACACTGAAGCTTTCTTT.

The V and J genes are TRBV5-4 and TRBJ1-3; 7 bases map to TRBD1. Germline assignment: CDR1 SGHNT and CDR2 YYREEE (reference sequence). This CDR3 region has 16 residues. V gave up 1 base and J gave up 3 bases; unmatched junction bases: 7. CDR3 sequence: CASSLSGTVVGNTIYF. The CDR3 bases are TGTGCCAGCAGCTTGTCAGGGACAGTAGTTGGAAACACCATATATTTT.

The genes are TRBV28 and TRBJ2-7; D ambiguous. This CDR3 comprises 11 residues. The V gene lost 7 bases and the J gene lost 9 bases, with 13 bases spanning the gap. Per germline, CDR1 MDHEN and CDR2 SYDVKM. The CDR3 nucleotides are TGTGCCAGCACCTCCCTTGGGCCGCAGTACTTC. Translating it yields CASTSLGPQYF.

The V and J genes are TRBV24-1 and TRBJ2-7; TRBD1 matches 8 bases. This CDR3 contains 17 residues. The germline V gene has CDR1 KGHDR and CDR2 SFDVKD. The junction had 8 bases not matched to a gene; V was cut back by 2 bases and J by 0 bases. The chain's CDR3 is CATSDSGQGTSSYEQYF. For the CDR3, the DNA is TGTGCCACCAGTGATTCTGGACAGGGAACAAGCTCCTACGAGCAGTACTTC.